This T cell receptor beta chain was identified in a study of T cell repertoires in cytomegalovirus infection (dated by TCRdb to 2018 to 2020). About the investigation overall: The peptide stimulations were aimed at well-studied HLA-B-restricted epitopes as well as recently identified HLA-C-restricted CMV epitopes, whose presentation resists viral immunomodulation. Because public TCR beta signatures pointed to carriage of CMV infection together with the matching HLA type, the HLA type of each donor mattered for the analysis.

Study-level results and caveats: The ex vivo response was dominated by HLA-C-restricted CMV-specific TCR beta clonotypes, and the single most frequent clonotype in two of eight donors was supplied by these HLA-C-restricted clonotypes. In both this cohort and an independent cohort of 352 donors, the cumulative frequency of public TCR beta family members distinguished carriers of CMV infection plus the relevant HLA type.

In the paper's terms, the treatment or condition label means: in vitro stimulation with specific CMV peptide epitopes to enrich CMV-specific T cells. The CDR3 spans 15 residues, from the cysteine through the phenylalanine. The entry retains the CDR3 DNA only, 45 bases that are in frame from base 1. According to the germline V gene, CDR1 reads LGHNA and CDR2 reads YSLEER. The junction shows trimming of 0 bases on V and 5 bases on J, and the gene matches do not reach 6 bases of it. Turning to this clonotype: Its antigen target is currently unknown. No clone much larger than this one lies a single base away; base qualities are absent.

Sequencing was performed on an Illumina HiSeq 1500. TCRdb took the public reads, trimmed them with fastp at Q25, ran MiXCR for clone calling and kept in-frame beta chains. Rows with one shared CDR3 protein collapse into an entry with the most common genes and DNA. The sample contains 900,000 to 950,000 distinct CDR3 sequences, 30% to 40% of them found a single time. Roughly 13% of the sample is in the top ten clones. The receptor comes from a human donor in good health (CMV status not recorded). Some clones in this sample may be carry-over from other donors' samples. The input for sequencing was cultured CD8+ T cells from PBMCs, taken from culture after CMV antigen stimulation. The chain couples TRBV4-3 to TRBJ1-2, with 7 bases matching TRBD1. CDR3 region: CASSQESGQAYGYTF. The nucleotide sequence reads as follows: TGCGCCAGCAGCCAAGAAAGTGGACAGGCATATGGCTACACCTTC.